The 20 T cell receptor beta chains reported below all come from one sample, sequenced in a study of T cell repertoires in cytomegalovirus infection. Each CDR3 protein gets one entry after TCRdb re-called the reads with MiXCR. This table holds about 460,000 distinct CDR3 sequences, about 11% found once. Sample: PBMCs. The receptors here all came from a human donor in good health (CMV status not recorded). Some clones in this sample may be carry-over from other donors' samples.

This clonotype was seen a handful of times. The chain employs TRBV10-3 and TRBJ1-2; no reliable D call. The CDR3 is 13 amino acids. Germline V lookup: CDR1 ENHRY, CDR2 SYGVKD. Trimming took off 7 bases at V and 6 bases at J, with 15 bases between the two ends. The CDR3 coding sequence is TGTGCCATCAAACCAGGAGGAGTTGATGGCTACACCTTC. Translation gives CAIKPGGVDGYTF.

This clonotype showed up many times. The V and J genes are TRBV11-2 and TRBJ1-1, with 9 bases aligning to TRBD1. Germline CDR1 and CDR2: SGHAT and FQNNGV. V was clipped by 4 bases and J by 4 bases; unmatched bases: 4. This CDR3 contains 14 residues. The CDR3 loop is CASSWTGVGTEAFF. The CDR3 bases are TGTGCCAGCAGCTGGACAGGGGTTGGCACTGAAGCTTTCTTT.

At least ten counts were recorded for this clonotype. The chain joins TRBV2 to TRBJ2-2, with TRBD2 matching over 11 bases. Trimming removed 5 bases from V and 4 bases from J; junction bases left unmatched: 6. Germline V gene data show CDR1 as SNHLY and CDR2 as FYNNEI. This CDR3 contains 16 residues. The CDR3: CASSPGSGGATGELFF. Written as DNA, the CDR3 is TGTGCCAGCAGTCCCGGTAGCGGGGGGGCCACCGGGGAGCTGTTTTTT.

This clonotype was observed many times. The V call is TRBV3-1, the J call TRBJ2-2; D unclear. This CDR3 is 12 amino acids long. Germline-derived CDR1 and CDR2 are LGHDT and YNNKEL (reference sequence). Deletions cut 6 bases from V and 2 bases from J, with 4 bases between. CDR3 sequence reads: CASRGNTGELFF. CDR3 coding DNA: TGTGCCAGCAGGGGAAACACCGGGGAGCTGTTTTTT.

This clonotype was counted ten times or more. The CDR3 nucleotides are TGCAGCGTTGAGAAGGGGTTCTCTGGAAACACCATATATTTT. Translated, it gives CSVEKGFSGNTIYF. V gene TRBV29-1 combines with J gene TRBJ1-3; possibly TRBD1 for D (5 bases). V was cut by 3 bases and J by 0 bases, with 9 bases left in between. Germline loops: CDR1 SQVTM, CDR2 ANQGSEA. The CDR3 is 14 residues long.

This clonotype was observed many times. This sequence joins TRBV6-5 and TRBJ2-5, with 7 bases lining up with TRBD1. J gave up 8 bases and V 0 bases, and 6 bases lay outside the gene matches. The CDR3 runs 14 residues. CDR1 is MNHEY and CDR2 is SVGAGI in the germline V gene. The CDR3 spells CASSYSRDRRTQYF. CDR3 nucleotides: TGTGCCAGCAGTTACTCGAGGGACAGAAGAACCCAGTACTTC.

In its sample, this clonotype was seen many times. CDR3 protein: CASSFDRAWGYTF. The CDR3 bases are TGTGCCAGCAGCTTCGACAGGGCATGGGGCTACACCTTC. This chain links TRBV6-1 with TRBJ1-2, with TRBD1 identical over 7 bases. Germline V gene sequence: CDR1 MNHNS, CDR2 SASEGT. The J segment lost 8 bases and the V segment lost 6 bases, leaving 9 bases of the junction unmatched. This CDR3 spans 13 amino acids.

V gene TRBV3-1 combines with J gene TRBJ1-2; D is unresolved. The germline gives CDR1 LGHDT, CDR2 YNNKEL (reference sequence). The CDR3 contains 12 residues. V shed 0 bases and J shed 7 bases, with 6 bases lying between them. The DNA for the CDR3 is TGTGCCAGCAGCCAAGACCAGCGTGGCTACACCTTC. Its translation: CASSQDQRGYTF. The entire variable domain, with the rest obtained from reference TRBV3-1 and TRBJ1-2, is as follows: DTAVSQTPKYLVTQMGNDKSIKCEQNLGHDTMYWYKQDSKKFLKIMFSYNNKELIINETVPNRFSPKSPDKAHLNLHINSLELGDSAVYFCASSQDQRGYTFGSGTRLTVV.

CDR3 loop: CASSQRGGYNEQFF. The CDR3 region has the DNA TGTGCCAGCAGCCAGCGAGGGGGGTACAATGAGCAGTTCTTC. The genes are TRBV13 and TRBJ2-1; D might be TRBD1 or TRBD2, each matching 6 bases. Trimming cost V 5 bases and J 4 bases, with 12 bases left between them. Germline CDR1 PRHDT, CDR2 FYEKMQ (reference sequence). The CDR3 sequence is 14 residues long.

This clonotype has only a few counts. V and J are TRBV12-3 or TRBV12-4 and TRBJ2-5, with TRBD2 matching over 8 bases. V dropped 2 bases and J dropped 5; count of bases not matched to a gene: 10. CDR3 size: 16 residues. In nucleotides, the CDR3 is TGTGCCAGCAGTTTAATGCAACTAGCGGCTGGGGAGACCCAGTACTTC. Translated: CASSLMQLAAGETQYF.

The sample holds many counts of this clonotype. The CDR3: CASSLTGFRNTEAFF. The CDR3 nucleotides are TGTGCCAGCAGCTTGACGGGATTTAGGAACACTGAAGCTTTCTTT. This sequence joins TRBV7-9 and TRBJ1-1, with unresolved D. Germline V CDR1 and CDR2: SEHNR, FQNEAQ (reference sequence). The CDR3 runs 15 residues. V was shortened by 3 bases and J by 1 base, with 12 bases between the two germline ends.

The chain combines TRBV3-1 with TRBJ2-7; 9 nucleotides align to TRBD1. The CDR3 contains 15 residues. From germline, CDR1 is LGHDT and CDR2 YNNKEL (reference sequence). Trimming removed 5 bases from V and 7 bases from J; junction bases left unmatched: 12. CDR3 sequence: CASSTSGTGFEEQYF. Written as DNA, the CDR3 is TGTGCCAGCAGCACTTCCGGGACAGGGTTTGAGGAGCAGTACTTC.

The rearrangement uses TRBV28 and TRBJ1-1, with 8 positions matching TRBD1. Germline CDR1 MDHEN, CDR2 SYDVKM. This CDR3 comprises 13 residues. Losses at the gene ends were 6 bases for V and 6 bases for J; bases not matched to a gene: 6. The DNA of the CDR3 is TGTGCCAGCAGCCGGACAGGGCTTGCTGAAGCTTTCTTT. Its translation is CASSRTGLAEAFF. Together with reference TRBV28 and TRBJ1-1, the CDR3 gives the full variable domain: DVKVTQSSRYLVKRTGEKVFLECVQDMDHENMFWYRQDPGLGLRLIYFSYDVKMKEKGDIPEGYSVSREKKERFSLILESASTNQTSMYLCASSRTGLAEAFFGQGTRLTVV.

This chain connects TRBV7-3 to TRBJ2-2; D gene unclear. Germline V gives CDR1 SGHTA, CDR2 FQGTGA. V was shortened by 3 bases and J by 0 bases, with 5 bases between the two germline ends. The CDR3 runs to 14 residues. CDR3: CASSLMTNTGELFF. The CDR3 DNA sequence: TGTGCCAGCAGCTTGATGACGAACACCGGGGAGCTGTTTTTT.

The CDR3 here is CASSLGQRGNTIYF. The CDR3 region has the DNA TGTGCCAGCAGCTTGGGACAGCGAGGAAACACCATATATTTT. The chain combines TRBV11-3 with TRBJ1-3; TRBD1 matches at 7 bases. This CDR3 has 14 amino acids. J was trimmed by 4 bases and V by 3 bases; bases with no gene match: 3. The germline V gene encodes CDR1 SGHNT and CDR2 YENEEA.

This clonotype was picked up many times. This chain links TRBV7-8 with TRBJ2-7; D might be TRBD2 (6 bases). V was shortened by 5 bases and J by 1 base, with 15 bases between the two germline ends. The CDR3 is 15 amino acids. Germline lookup yields CDR1 SGHVS and CDR2 FQNEAQ. CDR3: CASSPAGGESYEQYF. In DNA, the CDR3 is TGTGCCAGCAGCCCGGCGGGCGGGGAGTCCTACGAGCAGTACTTC.

Ten or more counts support this clonotype. The CDR3 protein is CASSLPTATYGYTF. The CDR3 DNA is TGTGCCAGCAGTTTACCGACAGCGACCTATGGCTACACCTTC. The chain recombines TRBV28 with TRBJ1-2, with D perhaps TRBD1 (5 bases). This CDR3 spans 14 amino acids. The V end was cut by 2 bases, the J end by 4 bases, with 11 bases between. Per germline, CDR1 MDHEN and CDR2 SYDVKM.

This clonotype showed up many times. The chain combines TRBV7-9 with TRBJ2-7; no definite D call. This CDR3 region has 13 residues. CDR1 is SEHNR, CDR2 FQNEAQ, per germline (reference sequence). Trimming removed 5 bases at V and 1 base at J, with 9 bases between. The chain's CDR3 is CASSPSTSYEQYF. CDR3 DNA: TGTGCCAGCAGCCCTTCCACATCCTACGAGCAGTACTTC.

This clonotype has more than one count but fewer than ten. The chain couples TRBV3-1 to TRBJ1-2; 7 nucleotides match TRBD1. Losses at the gene ends were 3 bases for V and 8 bases for J; bases not matched to a gene: 12. Germline V lookup: CDR1 LGHDT, CDR2 YNNKEL (reference sequence). This CDR3 contains 15 residues. In DNA, the CDR3 is TGTGCCAGCAGCCAGGGTACAGGGGAGTTCGGAGGCTACACCTTC. Translation: CASSQGTGEFGGYTF.

This clonotype came up many times. The chain has TRBV19 and TRBJ1-1, with D maybe TRBD1 (6 bases). The CDR3 covers 16 residues. V was cut by 4 bases and J by 5 bases, with 20 bases left in between. Germline CDR1 reads LNHDA; CDR2 reads SQIVND (reference sequence). CDR3 sequence reads: CASSNVHTGPRTEAFF. The CDR3 bases are TGTGCCAGTAGTAATGTACACACAGGGCCAAGGACTGAAGCTTTCTTT. Filled out from reference TRBV19 and TRBJ1-1, the complete variable domain reads DGGITQSPKYLFRKEGQNVTLSCEQNLNHDAMYWYRQDPGQGLRLIYYSQIVNDFQKGDIAEGYSVSREKKESFPLTVTSAQKNPTAFYLCASSNVHTGPRTEAFFGQGTRLTVV.